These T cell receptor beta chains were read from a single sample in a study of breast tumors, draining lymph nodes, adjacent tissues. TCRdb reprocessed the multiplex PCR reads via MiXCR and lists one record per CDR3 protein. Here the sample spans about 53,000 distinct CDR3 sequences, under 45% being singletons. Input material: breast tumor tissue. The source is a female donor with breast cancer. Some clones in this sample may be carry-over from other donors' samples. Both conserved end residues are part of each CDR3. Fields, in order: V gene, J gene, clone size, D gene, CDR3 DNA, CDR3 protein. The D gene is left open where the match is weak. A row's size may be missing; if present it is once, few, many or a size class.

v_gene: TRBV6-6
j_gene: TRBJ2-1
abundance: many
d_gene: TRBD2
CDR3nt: TGTGCCAGCAGTTACACTAGCGGGAGATCTCTTGAGCAGTTCTTC
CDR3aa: CASSYTSGRSLEQFF

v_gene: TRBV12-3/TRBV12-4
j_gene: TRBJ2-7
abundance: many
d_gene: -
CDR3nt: TGTGCCAGCTTAAACGTCTACGAGCAGTACTTC
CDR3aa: CASLNVYEQYF

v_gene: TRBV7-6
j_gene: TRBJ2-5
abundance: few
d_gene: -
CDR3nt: TGTGCCAGCAGCTTAAGCCGGGGCACGGGGGAGACCCAGTACTTC
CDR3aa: CASSLSRGTGETQYF

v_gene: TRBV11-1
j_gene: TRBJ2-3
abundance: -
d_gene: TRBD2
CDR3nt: TGTGCCAGCAGCTTGGGGAGCGGGATTCGTGCTAGCACATATACGCAGTATTTT
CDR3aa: CASSLGSGIRASTYTQYF

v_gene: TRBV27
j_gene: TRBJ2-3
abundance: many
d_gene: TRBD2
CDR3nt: TGTGCCAGCAGTCCCGGGACTAGCGGGAGGCGAGATACGCAGTATTTT
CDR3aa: CASSPGTSGRRDTQYF

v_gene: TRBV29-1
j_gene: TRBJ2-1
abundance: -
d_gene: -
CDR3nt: TGCAGCGTTTTTCGAACTAGCTCCTACAATGAGCAGTTCTTC
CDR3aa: CSVFRTSSYNEQFF

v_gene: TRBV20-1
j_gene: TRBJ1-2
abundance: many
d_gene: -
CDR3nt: TGCAGTGCTAGACCGAACGAAAATTTTAGGGGTCGAGGGAGGTATGGCTACACCTTC
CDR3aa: CSARPNENFRGRGRYGYTF

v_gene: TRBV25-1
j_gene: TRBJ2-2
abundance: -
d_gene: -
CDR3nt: TGTGCCAGCAGTGAACAGAGTACAAGGAACACCGGGGAGCTGTTTTTT
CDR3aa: CASSEQSTRNTGELFF

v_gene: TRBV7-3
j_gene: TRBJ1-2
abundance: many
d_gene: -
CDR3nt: TGTGCCAGCAGCGATAGCGGGGGCGGCTACACCTTC
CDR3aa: CASSDSGGGYTF

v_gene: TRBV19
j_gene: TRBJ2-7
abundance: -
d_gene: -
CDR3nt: TGTGCCACAAGCCGGGACCGGGCGGATGACGAGCAGTACTTC
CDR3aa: CATSRDRADDEQYF

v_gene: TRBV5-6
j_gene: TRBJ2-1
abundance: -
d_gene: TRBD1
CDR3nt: TGTGCCAGCAGCTTTCCCGGGACAGGGTCCTACAATGAGCAGTTCTTC
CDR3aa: CASSFPGTGSYNEQFF

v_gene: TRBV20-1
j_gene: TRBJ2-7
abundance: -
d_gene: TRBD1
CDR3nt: TGCAGTGCTAGGAAAGGGACAGGCGGGACCTACGAGCAGTACTTC
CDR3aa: CSARKGTGGTYEQYF

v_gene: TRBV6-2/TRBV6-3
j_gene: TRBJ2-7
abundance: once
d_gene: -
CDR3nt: TGTGCCAGCAGTTACTCGGGGGATTTCCGCGAGCAGTACTTC
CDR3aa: CASSYSGDFREQYF

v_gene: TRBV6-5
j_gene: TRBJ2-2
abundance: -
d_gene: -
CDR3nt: TGTGCCAGCAGTTACTCGGGGAACACCGGGGAGCTGTTTTTT
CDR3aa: CASSYSGNTGELFF

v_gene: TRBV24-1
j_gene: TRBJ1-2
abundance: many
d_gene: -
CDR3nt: TGTGCTAACTATGGCTACACCTTC
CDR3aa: CANYGYTF

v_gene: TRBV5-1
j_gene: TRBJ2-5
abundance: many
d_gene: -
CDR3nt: TGCGCCAGCAGCTTAGGGACATTGCAAGAGACCCAGTACTTC
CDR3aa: CASSLGTLQETQYF

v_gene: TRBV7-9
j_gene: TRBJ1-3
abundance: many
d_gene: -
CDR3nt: TGTGCCAGCAGCTCCACCCCGGCAGTCGCCATATATTTT
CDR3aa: CASSSTPAVAIYF

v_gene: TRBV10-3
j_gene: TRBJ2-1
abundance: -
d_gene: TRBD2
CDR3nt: TGTGCCATCAGTGCTCGGGAGATCAGCGGGAGAGGAGTTAATGAGCAGTTCTTC
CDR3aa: CAISAREISGRGVNEQFF

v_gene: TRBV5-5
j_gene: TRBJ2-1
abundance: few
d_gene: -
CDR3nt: TGTGCCAGCAGCTTGGGACAGGCGGCGCCGTTTGTTACCAATGAGCAGTTCTTC
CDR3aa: CASSLGQAAPFVTNEQFF

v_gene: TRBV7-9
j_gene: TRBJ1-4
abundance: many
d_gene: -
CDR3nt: TGTGCCAGCAGCTTCCTCGGGACACATAATGAAAAACTGTTTTTT
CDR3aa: CASSFLGTHNEKLFF

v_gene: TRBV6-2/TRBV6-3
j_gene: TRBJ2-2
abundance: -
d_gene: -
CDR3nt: TGCGCCAGCAGTAGGTCGAGCACCGCGGAGCTGTTTTTT
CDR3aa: CASSRSSTAELFF

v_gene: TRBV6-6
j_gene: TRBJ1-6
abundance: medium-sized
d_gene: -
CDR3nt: TGTGCCAGCAGTTACTCGGGACAAACTAACCCGGGGTCACCCCTCCACTTT
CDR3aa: CASSYSGQTNPGSPLHF

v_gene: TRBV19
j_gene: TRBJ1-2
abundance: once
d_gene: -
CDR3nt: TGTGCCAGTAAGGGAAGACAGGCGGATGGCTACACCTTC
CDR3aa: CASKGRQADGYTF

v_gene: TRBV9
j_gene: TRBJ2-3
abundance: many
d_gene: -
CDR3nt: TGTGCCAGCAGCGCCCCCAATCGGAACACAGATACGCAGTATTTT
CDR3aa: CASSAPNRNTDTQYF

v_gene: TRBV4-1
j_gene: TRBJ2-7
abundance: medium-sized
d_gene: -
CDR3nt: TGCGCCAGCAGCCAAGATCAGACGGGAGTCTACGAGCAGTACTTC
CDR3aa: CASSQDQTGVYEQYF